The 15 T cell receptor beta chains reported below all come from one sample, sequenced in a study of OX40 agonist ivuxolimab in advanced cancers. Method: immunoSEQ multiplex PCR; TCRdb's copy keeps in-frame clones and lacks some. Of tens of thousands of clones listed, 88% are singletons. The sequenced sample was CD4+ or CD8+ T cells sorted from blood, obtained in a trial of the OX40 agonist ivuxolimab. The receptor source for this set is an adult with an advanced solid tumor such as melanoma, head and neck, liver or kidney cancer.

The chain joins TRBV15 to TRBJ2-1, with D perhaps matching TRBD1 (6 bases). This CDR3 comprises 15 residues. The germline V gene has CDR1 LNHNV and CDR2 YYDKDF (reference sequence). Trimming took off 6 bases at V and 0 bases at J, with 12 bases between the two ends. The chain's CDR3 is CATRGGPSSYNEQFF. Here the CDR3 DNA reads TGTGCCACCAGAGGGGGTCCTAGCTCCTACAATGAGCAGTTCTTC.

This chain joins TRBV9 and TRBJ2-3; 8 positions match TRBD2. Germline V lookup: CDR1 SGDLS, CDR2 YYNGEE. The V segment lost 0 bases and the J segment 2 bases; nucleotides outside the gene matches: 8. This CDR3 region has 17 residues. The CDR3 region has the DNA TGTGCCAGCAGCGTAGGAGCAGCGGGAGTTTCCACAGATACGCAGTATTTT. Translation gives CASSVGAAGVSTDTQYF.

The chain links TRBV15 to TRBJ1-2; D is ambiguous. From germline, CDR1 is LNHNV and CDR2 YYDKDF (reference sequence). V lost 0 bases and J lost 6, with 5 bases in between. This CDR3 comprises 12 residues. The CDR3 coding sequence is TGTGCCACCAGCAGAGATTGGCATGGCTACACCTTC. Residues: CATSRDWHGYTF.

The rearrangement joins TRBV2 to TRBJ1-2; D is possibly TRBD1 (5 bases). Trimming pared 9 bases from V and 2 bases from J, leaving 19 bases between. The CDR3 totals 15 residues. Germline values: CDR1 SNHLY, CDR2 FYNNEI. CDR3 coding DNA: TGTGCCAGTATCCTAACAATGGGGCAAAACTATGGCTACACCTTC. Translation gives CASILTMGQNYGYTF.

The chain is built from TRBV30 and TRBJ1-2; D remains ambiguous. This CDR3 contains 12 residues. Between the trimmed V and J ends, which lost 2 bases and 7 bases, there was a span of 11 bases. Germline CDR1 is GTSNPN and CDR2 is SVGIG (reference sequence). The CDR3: CAWSTLEGGYTF. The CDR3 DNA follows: TGTGCCTGGAGTACACTTGAGGGTGGCTACACCTTC.

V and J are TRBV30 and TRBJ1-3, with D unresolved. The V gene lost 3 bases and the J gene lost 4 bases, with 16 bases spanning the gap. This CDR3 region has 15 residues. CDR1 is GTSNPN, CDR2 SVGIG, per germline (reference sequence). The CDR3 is CAWRDGRSWGNTIYF. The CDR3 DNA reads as TGTGCCTGGAGAGACGGACGTTCGTGGGGAAACACCATATATTTT.

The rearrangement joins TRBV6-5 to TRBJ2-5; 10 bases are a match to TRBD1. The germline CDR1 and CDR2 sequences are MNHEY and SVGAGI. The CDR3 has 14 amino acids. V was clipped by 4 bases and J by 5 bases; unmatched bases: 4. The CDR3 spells CASSLDRGLETQYF. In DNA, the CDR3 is TGTGCCAGCAGTTTAGACAGGGGGCTGGAGACCCAGTACTTC.

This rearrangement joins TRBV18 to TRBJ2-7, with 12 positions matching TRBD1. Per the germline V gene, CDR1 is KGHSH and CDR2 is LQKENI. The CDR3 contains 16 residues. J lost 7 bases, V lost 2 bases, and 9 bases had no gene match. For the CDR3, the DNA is TGTGCCAGCTCACCAACCTCCGGGACAGGGGGCAAAGAGCAGTACTTC. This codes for CASSPTSGTGGKEQYF.

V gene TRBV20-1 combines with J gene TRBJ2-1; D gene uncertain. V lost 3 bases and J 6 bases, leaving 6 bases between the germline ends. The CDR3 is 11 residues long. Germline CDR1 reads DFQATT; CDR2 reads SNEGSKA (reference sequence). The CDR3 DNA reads TGCAGTGCTAGTTTGGTCAATGAGCAGTTCTTC. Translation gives CSASLVNEQFF.

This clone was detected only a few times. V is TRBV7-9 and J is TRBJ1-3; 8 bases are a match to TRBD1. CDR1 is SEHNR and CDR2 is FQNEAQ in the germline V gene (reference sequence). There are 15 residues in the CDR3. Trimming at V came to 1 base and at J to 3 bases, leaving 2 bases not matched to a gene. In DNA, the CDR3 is TGTGCCAGCAGCTTAGGAGACAGGGGTGGAAACACCATATATTTT. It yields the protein CASSLGDRGGNTIYF.

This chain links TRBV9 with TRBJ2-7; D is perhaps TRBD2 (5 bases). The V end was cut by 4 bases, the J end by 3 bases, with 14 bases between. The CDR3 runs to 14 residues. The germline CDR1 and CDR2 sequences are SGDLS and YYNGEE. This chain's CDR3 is CASSPRLGSYEQYF. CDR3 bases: TGTGCCAGCAGCCCTAGACTGGGGAGCTACGAGCAGTACTTC.

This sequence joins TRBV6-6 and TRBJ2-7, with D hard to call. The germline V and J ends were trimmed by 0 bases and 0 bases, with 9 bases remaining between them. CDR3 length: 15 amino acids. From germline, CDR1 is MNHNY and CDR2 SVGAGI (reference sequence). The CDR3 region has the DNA TGTGCCAGCAGTTACTCGCGACGATCCTCCTACGAGCAGTACTTC. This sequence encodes CASSYSRRSSYEQYF.

CDR3 DNA: TGTGCCAGCAGTTTAGAGTACACCACCGGGGAGCTGTTTTTT. Protein sequence: CASSLEYTTGELFF. The gene calls are TRBV28 and TRBJ2-2; D unresolved. The germline V gene encodes CDR1 MDHEN and CDR2 SYDVKM. Trimming shortened V by 2 bases and J by 4 bases, and 8 bases separated the two germline ends. The CDR3 consists of 14 residues.

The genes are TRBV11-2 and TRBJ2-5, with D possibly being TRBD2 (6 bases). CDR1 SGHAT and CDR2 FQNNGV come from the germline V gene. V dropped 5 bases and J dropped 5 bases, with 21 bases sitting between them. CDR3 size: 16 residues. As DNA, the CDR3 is TGTGCCAGCAGCAGCCTACGGGCGGGACCGGGTGAGACCCAGTACTTC. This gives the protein CASSSLRAGPGETQYF.

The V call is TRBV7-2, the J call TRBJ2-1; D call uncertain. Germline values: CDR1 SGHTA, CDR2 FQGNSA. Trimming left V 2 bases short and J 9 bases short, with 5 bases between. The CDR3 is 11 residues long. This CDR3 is CASSLMGEQFF. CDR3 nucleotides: TGTGCCAGCAGCTTAATGGGTGAGCAGTTCTTC.